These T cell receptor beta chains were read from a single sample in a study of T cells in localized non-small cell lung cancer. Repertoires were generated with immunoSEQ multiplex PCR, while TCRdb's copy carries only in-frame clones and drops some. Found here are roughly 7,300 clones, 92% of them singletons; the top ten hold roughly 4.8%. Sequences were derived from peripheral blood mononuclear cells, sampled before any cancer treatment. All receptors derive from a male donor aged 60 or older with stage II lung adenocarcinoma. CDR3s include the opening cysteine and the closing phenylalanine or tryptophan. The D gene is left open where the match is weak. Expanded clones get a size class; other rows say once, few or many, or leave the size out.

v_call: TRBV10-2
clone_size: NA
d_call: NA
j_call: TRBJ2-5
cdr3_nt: TGCGCCAGCAGTGACAGGGGATCAGAGACCCAGTACTTC
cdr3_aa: CASSDRGSETQYF

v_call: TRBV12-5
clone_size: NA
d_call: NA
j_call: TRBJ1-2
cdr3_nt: TGTGCTAGTGGTTTAGGGTGGAGTAGCGACTATGGCTACACCTTC
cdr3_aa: CASGLGWSSDYGYTF

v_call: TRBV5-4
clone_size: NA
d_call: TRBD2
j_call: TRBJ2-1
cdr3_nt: TGTGCCAGCAGCCCCCGAGGGGGAGTTCCAGCGGGGGGGGGCAATGAGCAGTTCTTC
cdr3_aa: CASSPRGGVPAGGGNEQFF

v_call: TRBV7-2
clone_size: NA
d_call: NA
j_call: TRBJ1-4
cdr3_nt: TGTGCCAGCAGCTCGAGGGCGAGTCAAAATGAAAAACTGTTTTTT
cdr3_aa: CASSSRASQNEKLFF

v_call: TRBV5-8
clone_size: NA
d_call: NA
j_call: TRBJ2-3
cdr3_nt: TGTGCCAGCAGCTCCGCCACAGATACGCAGTATTTT
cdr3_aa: CASSSATDTQYF

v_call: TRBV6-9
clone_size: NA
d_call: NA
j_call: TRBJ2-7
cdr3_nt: TGTGCCAGCAGTTACACTGACGCAAGAAACGAGCAGTACTTC
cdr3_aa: CASSYTDARNEQYF

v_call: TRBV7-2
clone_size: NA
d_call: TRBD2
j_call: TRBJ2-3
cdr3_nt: TGTGCCAGCAGTGCGGGGGGGAGCACAGATACGCAGTATTTT
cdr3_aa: CASSAGGSTDTQYF

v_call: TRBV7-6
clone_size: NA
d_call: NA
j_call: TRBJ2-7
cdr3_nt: TGTGCCAGCAGCTTAAGGGCAGACTACGAGCAGTACTTC
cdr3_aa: CASSLRADYEQYF

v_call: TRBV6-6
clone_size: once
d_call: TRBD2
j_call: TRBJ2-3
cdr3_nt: TGTGCCAGCAGTGACTGGGGGGGGAGCACAGATACGCAGTATTTT
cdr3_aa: CASSDWGGSTDTQYF

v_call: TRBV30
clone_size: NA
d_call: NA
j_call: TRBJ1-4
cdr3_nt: TGTGCCTGTATTGCAACTAATGAAAAACTGTTTTTT
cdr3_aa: CACIATNEKLFF

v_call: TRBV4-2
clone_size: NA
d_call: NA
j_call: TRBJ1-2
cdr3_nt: TGTGCCAGCAGCCCCCGACTGGCAGGGCGTGCTAACTATGGCTACACCTTC
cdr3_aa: CASSPRLAGRANYGYTF